The source of this T cell receptor beta chain is a study of blood T cell repertoires in COVID-19. Authors' processing steps: Nucleated cell number was recorded as an estimate derived from reference gene primer amplification. TCRdb's table, derived via immunoSEQ multiplex PCR, lists solely in-frame clones and lacks some. V and J calls and clone size are given by that table; D and trimming were obtained from the DNA. This sample carries 25,000 to 35,000 clones, nearly 90% of them seen once, and the ten largest clones take approximately 30%. CDR3 length: 15 residues. The germline CDR1 and CDR2 sequences are SGHNT and YYREEE (reference sequence). Losses at the gene ends were 4 bases for V and 6 bases for J; bases not matched to a gene: 8.

The chain uses TRBV5-4 and TRBJ2-1; TRBD2 matches 9 bases. The sequence was collected from a man of 80 years or more with acute or convalescent COVID-19. The material sequenced was peripheral blood. CDR3 coding DNA: TGTGCCAGCAGCCCTTGGGGTAGCGGGAGCAATGAGCAGTTCTTC. It translates to CASSPWGSGSNEQFF. Combining the CDR3 with reference TRBV5-4 and TRBJ2-1 gives the whole variable domain ETGVTQSPTHLIKTRGQQVTLRCSSQSGHNTVSWYQQALGQGPQFIFQYYREEENGRGNFPPRFSGLQFPNYSSELNVNALELDDSALYLCASSPWGSGSNEQFFGPGTRLTVL.